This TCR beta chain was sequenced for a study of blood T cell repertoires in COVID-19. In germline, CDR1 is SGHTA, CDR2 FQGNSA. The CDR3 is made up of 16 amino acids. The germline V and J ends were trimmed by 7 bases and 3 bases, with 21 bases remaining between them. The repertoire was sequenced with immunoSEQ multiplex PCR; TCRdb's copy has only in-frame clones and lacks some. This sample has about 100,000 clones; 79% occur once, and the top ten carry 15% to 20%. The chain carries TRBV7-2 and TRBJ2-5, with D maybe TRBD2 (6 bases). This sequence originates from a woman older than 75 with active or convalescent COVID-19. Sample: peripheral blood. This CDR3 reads CASTRRGGTTEETQYF. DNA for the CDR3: TGTGCCAGCACCAGGCGGGGCGGAACTACCGAAGAGACCCAGTACTTC.